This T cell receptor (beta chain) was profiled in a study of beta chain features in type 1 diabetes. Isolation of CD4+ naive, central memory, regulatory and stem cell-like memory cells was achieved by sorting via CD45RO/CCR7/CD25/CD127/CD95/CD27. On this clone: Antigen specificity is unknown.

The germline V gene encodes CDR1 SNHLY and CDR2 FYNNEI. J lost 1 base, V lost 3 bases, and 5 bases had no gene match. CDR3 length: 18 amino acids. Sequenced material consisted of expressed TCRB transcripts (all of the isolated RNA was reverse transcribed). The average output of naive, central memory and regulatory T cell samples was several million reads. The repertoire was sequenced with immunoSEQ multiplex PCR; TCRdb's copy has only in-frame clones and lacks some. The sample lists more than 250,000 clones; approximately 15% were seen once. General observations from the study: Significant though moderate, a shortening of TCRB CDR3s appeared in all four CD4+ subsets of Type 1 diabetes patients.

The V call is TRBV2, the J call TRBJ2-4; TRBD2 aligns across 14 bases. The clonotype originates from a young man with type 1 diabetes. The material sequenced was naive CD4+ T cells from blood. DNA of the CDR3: TGTGCCAGCAGTGACGGAGGGACTAGCGGGAGCGCCAAAAACATTCAGTACTTC. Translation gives CASSDGGTSGSAKNIQYF.